This TCR beta chain was sequenced in a study of T cells in Graves' hyperthyroidism and ophthalmopathy. Notes on the study in general: Prediction of ophthalmopathy progression came a median approximately 6.6 months pre-onset. Within blood appeared most thyroid clonotypes that had expanded above 0.001.

CDR1 SGHVS and CDR2 FQNEAQ come from the germline V gene. There are 16 residues in the CDR3. V lost 5 bases and J lost 5; bases outside the gene matches: 14. This clonotype turned up a few times. Its antigen is not known. Hyperthyroidism had been newly diagnosed in patients aged 18 to 65, and its duration was under 2 months. The source of the PBMCs was less than 12 ml of fresh peripheral blood. Researchers amplified the TCR beta CDR3 regions from RNA transcripts. Researchers ran a first-round RT-PCR on the TCR CDR3 using the HTBI primer set. TCRdb re-called the multiplex PCR reads with MiXCR, one entry per CDR3 protein. This table holds hundreds of thousands of distinct CDR3 sequences, 15% to 18% found once.

V usage is TRBV7-8 and J usage is TRBJ1-1, with 7 bases identical to TRBD1. The receptor was derived from a woman aged 18-30 years with Graves' hyperthyroidism. Sequencing used blood. CDR3 sequence: CASSRTGGGLATEAFF. The CDR3 DNA sequence: TGTGCCAGCAGCCGGACAGGTGGAGGGCTGGCTACTGAAGCTTTCTTT.